Following are 11 T cell receptor beta chains from one sample sequenced in a study of Ad26.COV2.S vaccination and SARS-CoV-2 variants. Profiling relied on immunoSEQ multiplex PCR, and the TCRdb table lists in-frame clones only, not all of them. Among a few hundred thousand clones listed, 85% to 90% were seen once. Sample treatment: roughly 20 received Ad26.COV2.S at low or high dose, single or two shots; 5 received placebo; per-sample allocation not given. Sampling was done on day 63 after the first vaccine or placebo injection. The material sequenced was peripheral blood, taken in a trial of Ad26.COV2.S vaccine versus placebo. The source of these receptors is a person between 18 and 59 years old who received the Ad26.COV2.S COVID-19 vaccine or a placebo.

The chain has TRBV5-4 and TRBJ2-5; no clear D gene. V was shortened by 1 base and J by 0 bases, with 7 bases between the two germline ends. The CDR3 runs 14 residues. CDR1 is SGHNT, CDR2 YYREEE, per germline (reference sequence). The CDR3, as DNA: TGTGCCAGCAGCTTGCCACAATACCAAGAGACCCAGTACTTC. It yields the protein CASSLPQYQETQYF.

This clone appeared a single time. The V gene is TRBV7-9, the J gene TRBJ2-1; D is unclear. The germline gives CDR1 SEHNR, CDR2 FQNEAQ (reference sequence). The length of the CDR3 is 19 residues. Trimming removed 1 base at V and 7 bases at J, with 26 bases between. The CDR3, as DNA: TGTGCCAGCAGCTTAGGGTCCTTTACAGACAACCTATACAAAAATGAGCAGTTCTTC. This sequence encodes CASSLGSFTDNLYKNEQFF.

Only one count was recorded for this clone. This chain links TRBV6-5 with TRBJ2-1; 7 bases match TRBD1. From germline, CDR1 is MNHEY and CDR2 SVGAGI. The V and J ends lost 4 bases and 5 bases, in that order; junction bases with no gene match: 5. The CDR3 totals 14 residues. The CDR3 region is CASSWTGYDNEQFF. The CDR3 coding sequence is TGTGCCAGCAGTTGGACAGGATATGACAATGAGCAGTTCTTC.

This clone was observed a few times. CDR3 in amino acids: CASSFQGKSTGELFF. CDR3 DNA sequence: TGCGCCAGCAGCTTCCAGGGAAAGAGCACCGGGGAGCTGTTTTTT. The V and J genes are TRBV5-1 and TRBJ2-2, with TRBD1 as a possible D gene (5 bases). Germline V gives CDR1 SGHRS, CDR2 YFSETQ. V dropped 2 bases and J dropped 4 bases, with 12 bases sitting between them. There are 15 residues in the CDR3. Together with reference TRBV5-1 and TRBJ2-2, the CDR3 gives the full variable domain: KAGVTQTPRYLIKTRGQQVTLSCSPISGHRSVSWYQQTPGQGLQFLFEYFSETQRNKGNFPGRFSGRQFSNSRSEMNVSTLELGDSALYLCASSFQGKSTGELFFGEGSRLTVL.

The CDR3 spells CATRSKRLYNEQFF. The DNA of the CDR3 is TGTGCCACCAGGTCGAAGCGGCTCTACAATGAGCAGTTCTTC. The chain links TRBV15 to TRBJ2-1, with TRBD2 as a possible D gene (5 bases). This CDR3 contains 14 residues. Trimming stripped 6 bases from V and 3 bases from J, with 12 bases between. Germline V CDR1 and CDR2: LNHNV, YYDKDF (reference sequence).

This rearrangement joins TRBV11-2 to TRBJ2-1; D is ambiguous. The CDR3 has 15 residues. Trimming pared 1 base from V and 4 bases from J, leaving 11 bases between. The germline V gene has CDR1 SGHAT and CDR2 FQNNGV. CDR3 DNA: TGTGCCAGCAGCTTAGGAGTAGAGATATACAATGAGCAGTTCTTC. Amino acids: CASSLGVEIYNEQFF.

This chain connects TRBV29-1 to TRBJ2-3; maybe TRBD1 (5 bases). Trimming pared 0 bases from V and 4 bases from J, leaving 14 bases between. Germline V gene lookup returns CDR1 SQVTM and CDR2 ANQGSEA. The CDR3 spans 15 residues. The CDR3 sequence is CSVEDGARVSDTQYF. The CDR3 bases are TGCAGCGTTGAAGATGGGGCCAGGGTGTCAGATACGCAGTATTTT.

This clone was observed a handful of times. The genes are TRBV11-2 and TRBJ2-5; D is unresolved. Germline V gene sequence: CDR1 SGHAT, CDR2 FQNNGV. The CDR3 sequence is 14 residues long. Trimming took off 0 bases at V and 6 bases at J, with 11 bases between the two ends. In DNA form, the CDR3 reads TGTGCCAGCAGCTTAGATCTGCCCAGGCAGACCCAGTACTTC. Encoded protein: CASSLDLPRQTQYF.

This chain connects TRBV28 to TRBJ2-7; D is perhaps TRBD1 (6 bases). The V gene's germline CDR1 is MDHEN and CDR2 SYDVKM. There are 16 residues in the CDR3. The V end was cut by 3 bases, the J end by 2 bases, with 17 bases between. The CDR3 nucleotides are TGTGCCAGCAGTTTGGGTAGTGTGCAGGGGACCTACGAGCAGTACGTC. It is translated as CASSLGSVQGTYEQYV.

This chain links TRBV7-2 with TRBJ2-7; TRBD2 matches at 15 bases. This CDR3 spans 17 amino acids. J lost 2 bases, V lost 0 bases, and 2 bases had no gene match. The germline V gene has CDR1 SGHTA and CDR2 FQGNSA. The CDR3 bases are TGTGCCAGCAGCTTAGCTGGGACTAGCGGGGGGACCTACGAGCAGTACTTC. Its protein is CASSLAGTSGGTYEQYF.

The rearrangement joins TRBV6-2 or TRBV6-3 to TRBJ1-1; tentatively, D is TRBD1 (5 bases). This CDR3 has 17 amino acids. Trimming removed 0 bases from V and 7 bases from J, with 21 bases in between. The germline V gene has CDR1 MNHEY and CDR2 SVGEGT. Here the CDR3 DNA reads TGTGCCAGCAGTTACTCGAGTCGTCGGACAAGTCCAGATGAAGCTTTCTTT. Amino acids: CASSYSSRRTSPDEAFF.